Listed here are 10 T cell receptor beta chains from one sample, sequenced in a study of blood T cell repertoires in COVID-19 (TCRdb year 2020). Library preparation employed the immunoSEQ multiplex PCR assay. The immuneACCESS repertoire file appears here via TCRdb, limited to in-frame rearrangements. These files lack a portion of the clones; in checked studies, under half of the deficit traces to unresolved V genes, and the cause of the others is not known. For this sample the table gives about 42,000 clones, of which around 89% were detected only once. Of the sample, more than 7.5% is held by the ten largest clones. Sequences were obtained from peripheral blood. These receptors originate from a man between 25 and 39 years old with active or convalescent COVID-19.

The chain recombines TRBV10-3 with TRBJ1-2; TRBD1 aligns across 8 bases. V lost 3 bases and J lost 8; bases outside the gene matches: 11. From germline, CDR1 is ENHRY and CDR2 SYGVKD. The CDR3 covers 15 residues. The DNA for the CDR3 is TGTGCCATCAGTGATCCCGGACAGGGTATTTCCGGCTACACCTTC. Translating it yields CAISDPGQGISGYTF.

This rearrangement joins TRBV13 to TRBJ2-1, with 15 bases that match TRBD2. This CDR3 region has 17 residues. J gave up 7 bases and V 3 bases, and 7 bases lay outside the gene matches. Germline-derived CDR1 and CDR2 are PRHDT and FYEKMQ (reference sequence). CDR3 in amino acids: CASSFRTSGRGVNEQFF. The CDR3 bases are TGTGCCAGCAGCTTTCGGACTAGCGGGAGGGGAGTGAATGAGCAGTTCTTC. Complete variable domain (other parts from reference TRBV13 and TRBJ2-1): AAGVIQSPRHLIKEKRETATLKCYPIPRHDTVYWYQQGPGQDPQFLISFYEKMQSDKGSIPDRFSAQQFSDYHSELNMSSLELGDSALYFCASSFRTSGRGVNEQFFGPGTRLTVL.

This chain connects TRBV5-1 to TRBJ2-3; no clear D. This CDR3 comprises 15 residues. V was trimmed by 0 bases and J by 2 bases, leaving 10 bases between them. CDR1 and CDR2 (germline): SGHRS, YFSETQ. The CDR3 DNA reads as TGCGCCAGCAGCTTGGACCTATCGTACACAGATACGCAGTATTTT. Its protein is CASSLDLSYTDTQYF.

V and J are TRBV10-3 and TRBJ2-5, with 11 positions matching TRBD2. V lost 3 bases and J lost 5; bases outside the gene matches: 8. The CDR3 has 16 amino acids. Per germline, CDR1 ENHRY and CDR2 SYGVKD. The CDR3 here is CAISDPETSGAETQYF. CDR3 DNA: TGTGCCATCAGTGACCCCGAGACTAGCGGGGCGGAGACCCAGTACTTC.

This clone was observed a single time. V gene TRBV19 combines with J gene TRBJ1-1; D not resolved. The V gene lost 3 bases and the J gene lost 7 bases, with 12 bases spanning the gap. The CDR3 covers 13 residues. Germline CDR1 is LNHDA and CDR2 is SQIVND (reference sequence). The chain's CDR3 is CASSISGAHEAFF. The CDR3, as DNA: TGTGCCAGTAGTATTAGTGGAGCACATGAAGCTTTCTTT.

The rearrangement links TRBV6-5 to TRBJ1-5; a weak D match, TRBD1 (5 bases). CDR3 length: 12 residues. Germline CDR1 is MNHEY and CDR2 is SVGAGI. Between the trimmed V and J ends, which lost 5 bases and 9 bases, there was a span of 11 bases. In DNA, the CDR3 is TGTGCCAGCAGTACAGGTATCGGGCCCCAGCATTTT. It specifies CASSTGIGPQHF.

V gene TRBV27 combines with J gene TRBJ2-3; 9 bases agree with TRBD1. V trimming: 6 bases; J trimming: 5 bases; junction bases outside the gene matches: 9. The germline V gene has CDR1 MNHEY and CDR2 SMNVEV (reference sequence). CDR3 length: 15 amino acids. The CDR3 is CASRARDRELDTQYF. CDR3 in DNA: TGTGCCAGCAGGGCCCGGGACAGGGAGTTAGATACGCAGTATTTT.

The genes are TRBV2 and TRBJ1-1; D may be TRBD1 (6 bases). This CDR3 is 14 amino acids long. Germline CDR1 reads SNHLY; CDR2 reads FYNNEI. V dropped 0 bases and J dropped 5 bases, with 10 bases sitting between them. DNA of the CDR3: TGTGCCAGCAGTGAAGCGCTTCAGGGGACTGAAGCTTTCTTT. This sequence encodes CASSEALQGTEAFF. Combining the CDR3 with reference TRBV2 and TRBJ1-1 gives the whole variable domain EPEVTQTPSHQVTQMGQEVILRCVPISNHLYFYWYRQILGQKVEFLVSFYNNEISEKSEIFDDQFSVERPDGSNFTLKIRSTKLEDSAMYFCASSEALQGTEAFFGQGTRLTVV.

V is TRBV9 and J is TRBJ2-7, with 8 bases that match TRBD1. CDR3 length: 13 residues. Germline CDR1 reads SGDLS; CDR2 reads YYNGEE. Trimming removed 1 base from V and 6 bases from J; junction bases left unmatched: 3. The CDR3 loop is CASSVQGAGEQYF. CDR3 coding DNA: TGTGCCAGCAGCGTACAGGGGGCGGGCGAGCAGTACTTC.

This chain connects TRBV4-1 to TRBJ1-1; maybe TRBD1 (5 bases). This CDR3 spans 18 amino acids. V was cut by 0 bases and J by 2 bases, with 19 bases left in between. Germline V CDR1 and CDR2: MGHRA, YSYEKL. The DNA for the CDR3 is TGCGCCAGCAGCCAAGATCTTCTGGGGCAGGGAGGAAACACTGAAGCTTTCTTT. This gives the protein CASSQDLLGQGGNTEAFF.